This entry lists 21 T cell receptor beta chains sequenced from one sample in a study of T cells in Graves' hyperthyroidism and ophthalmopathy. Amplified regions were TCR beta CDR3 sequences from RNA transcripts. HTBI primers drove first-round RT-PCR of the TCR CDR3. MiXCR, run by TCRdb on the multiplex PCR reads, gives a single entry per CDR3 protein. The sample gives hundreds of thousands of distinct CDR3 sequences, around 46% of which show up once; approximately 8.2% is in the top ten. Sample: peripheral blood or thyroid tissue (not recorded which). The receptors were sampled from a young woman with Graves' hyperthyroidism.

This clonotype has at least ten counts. The CDR3 loop reads CASSYSMSTEKLFF. In DNA, the CDR3 is TGTGCCAGCAGTTACTCCATGTCGACTGAAAAACTGTTTTTT. The chain uses TRBV6-6 and TRBJ1-4; D call uncertain. V lost 0 bases to trimming and J lost 7 bases, with 9 bases between them. The CDR3 is 14 residues long. Germline assignment: CDR1 MNHNY and CDR2 SVGAGI (reference sequence).

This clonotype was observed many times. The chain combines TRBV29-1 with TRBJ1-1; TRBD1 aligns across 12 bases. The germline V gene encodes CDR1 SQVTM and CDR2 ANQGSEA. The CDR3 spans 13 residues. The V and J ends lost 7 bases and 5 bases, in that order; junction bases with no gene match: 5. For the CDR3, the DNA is TGCAGCGGGGGGACAGGGGGCCGGACTGAAGCTTTCTTT. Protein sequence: CSGGTGGRTEAFF.

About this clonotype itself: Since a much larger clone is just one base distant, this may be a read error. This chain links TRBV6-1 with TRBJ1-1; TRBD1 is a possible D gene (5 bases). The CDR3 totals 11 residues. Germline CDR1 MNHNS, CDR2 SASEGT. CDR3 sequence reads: CASGEDGADFF. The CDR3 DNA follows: TGTGCCAGCGGTGAAGATGGGGCCGATTTCTTT.

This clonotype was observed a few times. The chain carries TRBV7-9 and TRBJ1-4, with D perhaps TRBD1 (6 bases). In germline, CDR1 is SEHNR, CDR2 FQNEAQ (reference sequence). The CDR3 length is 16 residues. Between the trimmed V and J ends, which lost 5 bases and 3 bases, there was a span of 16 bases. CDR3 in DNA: TGTGCCAGCAGCCCGAGTGGGGGCATGGCTAATGAAAAACTGTTTTTT. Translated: CASSPSGGMANEKLFF.

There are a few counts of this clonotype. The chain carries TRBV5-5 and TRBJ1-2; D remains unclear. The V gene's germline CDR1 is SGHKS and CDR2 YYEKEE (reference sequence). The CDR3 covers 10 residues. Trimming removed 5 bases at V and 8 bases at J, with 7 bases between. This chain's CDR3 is CASRGTGYTF. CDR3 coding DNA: TGTGCCAGCAGGGGTACCGGCTACACCTTC.

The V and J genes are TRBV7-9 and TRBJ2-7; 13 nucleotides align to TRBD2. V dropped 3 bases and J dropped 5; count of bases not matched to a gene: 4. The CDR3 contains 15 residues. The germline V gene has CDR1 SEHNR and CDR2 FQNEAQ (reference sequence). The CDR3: CASSFWGLAGHEQYF. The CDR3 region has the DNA TGTGCCAGCAGCTTTTGGGGACTAGCGGGGCACGAGCAGTACTTC.

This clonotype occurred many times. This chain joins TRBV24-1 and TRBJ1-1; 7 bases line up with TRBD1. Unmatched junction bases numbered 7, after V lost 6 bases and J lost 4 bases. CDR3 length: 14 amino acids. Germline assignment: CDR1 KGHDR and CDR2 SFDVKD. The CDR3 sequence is CATSLGGPSTEAFF. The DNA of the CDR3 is TGTGCCACCAGTCTAGGGGGCCCTAGCACTGAAGCTTTCTTT.

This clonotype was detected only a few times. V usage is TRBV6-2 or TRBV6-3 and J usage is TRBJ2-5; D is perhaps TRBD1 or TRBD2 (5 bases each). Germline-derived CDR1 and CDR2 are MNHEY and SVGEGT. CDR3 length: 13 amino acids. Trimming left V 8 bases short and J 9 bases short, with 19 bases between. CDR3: CASLQRGTRAQYF. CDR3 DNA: TGTGCCAGCTTGCAGAGGGGTACCCGGGCCCAGTACTTC.

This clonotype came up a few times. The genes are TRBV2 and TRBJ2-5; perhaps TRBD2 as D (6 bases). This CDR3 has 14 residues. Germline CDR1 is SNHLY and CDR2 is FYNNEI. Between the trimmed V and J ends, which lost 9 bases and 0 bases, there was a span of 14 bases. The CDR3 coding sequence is TGTGCCAGTGGGGAGAGCGGGTACCAAGAGACCCAGTACTTC. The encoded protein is CASGESGYQETQYF.

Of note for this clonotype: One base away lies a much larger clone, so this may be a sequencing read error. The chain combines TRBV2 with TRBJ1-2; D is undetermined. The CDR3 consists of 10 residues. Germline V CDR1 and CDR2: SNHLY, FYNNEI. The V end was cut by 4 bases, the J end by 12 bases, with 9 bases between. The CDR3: CASSGPGHTF. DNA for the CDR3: TGTGCCAGCAGTGGTCCGGGCCACACCTTC. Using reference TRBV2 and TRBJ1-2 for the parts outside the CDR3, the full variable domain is EPEVTQTPSHQVTQMGQEVILRCVPISNHLYFYWYRQILGQKVEFLVSFYNNEISEKSEIFDDQFSVERPDGSNFTLKIRSTKLEDSAMYFCASSGPGHTFGSGTRLTVV.

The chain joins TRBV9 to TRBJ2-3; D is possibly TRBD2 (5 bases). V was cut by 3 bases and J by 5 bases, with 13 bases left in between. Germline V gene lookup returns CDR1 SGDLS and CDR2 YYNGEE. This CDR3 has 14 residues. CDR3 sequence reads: CASSEMGEVDTQYF. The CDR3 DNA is TGTGCCAGCAGCGAAATGGGAGAGGTAGATACGCAGTATTTT.

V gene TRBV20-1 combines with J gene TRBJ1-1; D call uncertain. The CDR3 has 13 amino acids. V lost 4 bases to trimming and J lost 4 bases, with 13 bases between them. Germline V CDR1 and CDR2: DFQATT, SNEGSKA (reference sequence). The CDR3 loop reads CSATRTPATEAFF. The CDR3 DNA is TGCAGTGCTACCAGAACCCCGGCCACTGAAGCTTTCTTT.

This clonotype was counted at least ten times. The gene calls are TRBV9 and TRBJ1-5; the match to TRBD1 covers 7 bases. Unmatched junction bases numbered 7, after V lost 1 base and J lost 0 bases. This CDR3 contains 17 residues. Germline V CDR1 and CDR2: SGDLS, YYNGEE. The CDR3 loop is CASSVSDRDHSNQPQHF. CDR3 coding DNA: TGTGCCAGCAGCGTATCCGACAGGGATCATAGCAATCAGCCCCAGCATTTT.

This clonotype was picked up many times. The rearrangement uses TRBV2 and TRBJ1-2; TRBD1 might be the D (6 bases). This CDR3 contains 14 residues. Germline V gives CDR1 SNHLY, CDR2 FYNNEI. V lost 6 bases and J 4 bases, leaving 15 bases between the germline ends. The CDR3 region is CASSRPGHLYGYTF. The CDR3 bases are TGTGCCAGCAGCCGCCCGGGACACCTCTATGGCTACACCTTC.

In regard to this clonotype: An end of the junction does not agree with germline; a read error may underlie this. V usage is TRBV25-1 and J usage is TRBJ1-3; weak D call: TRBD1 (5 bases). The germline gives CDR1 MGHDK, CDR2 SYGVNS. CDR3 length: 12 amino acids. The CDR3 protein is CATRDSGTTIYF. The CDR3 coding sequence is TGTGCCACCAGGGATTCTGGAACCACCATATATTTT.

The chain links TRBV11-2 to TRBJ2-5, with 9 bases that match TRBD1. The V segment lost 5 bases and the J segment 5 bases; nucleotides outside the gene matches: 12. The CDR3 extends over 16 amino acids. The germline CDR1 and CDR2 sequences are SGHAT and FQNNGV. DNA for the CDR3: TGTGCCAGCAGCGGATGGACAGGGGAGTCCGGGGAGACCCAGTACTTC. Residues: CASSGWTGESGETQYF.

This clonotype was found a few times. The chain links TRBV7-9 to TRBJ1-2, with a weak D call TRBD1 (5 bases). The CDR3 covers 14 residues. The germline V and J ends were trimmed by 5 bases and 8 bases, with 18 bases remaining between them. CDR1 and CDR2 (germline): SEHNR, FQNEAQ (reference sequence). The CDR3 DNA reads TGTGCCAGCAGCCCCCGGTTCCCGAGGGGCGGCTACACCTTC. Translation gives CASSPRFPRGGYTF.

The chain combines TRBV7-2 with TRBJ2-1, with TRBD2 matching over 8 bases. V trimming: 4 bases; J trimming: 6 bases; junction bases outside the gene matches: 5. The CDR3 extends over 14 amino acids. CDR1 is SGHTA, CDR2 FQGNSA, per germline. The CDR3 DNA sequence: TGTGCCAGCAGCTCAAGACTAGCGACCAATGAGCAGTTCTTC. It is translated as CASSSRLATNEQFF.

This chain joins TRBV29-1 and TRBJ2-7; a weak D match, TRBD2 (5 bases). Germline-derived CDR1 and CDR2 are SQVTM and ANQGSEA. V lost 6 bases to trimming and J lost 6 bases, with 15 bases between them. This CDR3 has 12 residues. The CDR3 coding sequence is TGCAGCGTAGACCCCCGAGCGGCCGAGCAGTACTTC. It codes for CSVDPRAAEQYF.

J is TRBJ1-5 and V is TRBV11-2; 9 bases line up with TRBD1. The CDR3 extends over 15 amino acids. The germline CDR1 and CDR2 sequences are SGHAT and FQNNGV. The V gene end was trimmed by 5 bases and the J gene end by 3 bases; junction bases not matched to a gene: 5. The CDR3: CASSPRTGVNQPQHF. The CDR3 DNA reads TGTGCCAGCAGCCCCCGGACAGGGGTCAATCAGCCCCAGCATTTT.

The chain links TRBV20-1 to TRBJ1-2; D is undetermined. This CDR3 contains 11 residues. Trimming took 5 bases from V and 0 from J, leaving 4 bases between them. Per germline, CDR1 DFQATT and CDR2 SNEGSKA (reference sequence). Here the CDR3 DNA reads TGCAGTGCTGGGGCTAACTATGGCTACACCTTC. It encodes CSAGANYGYTF.